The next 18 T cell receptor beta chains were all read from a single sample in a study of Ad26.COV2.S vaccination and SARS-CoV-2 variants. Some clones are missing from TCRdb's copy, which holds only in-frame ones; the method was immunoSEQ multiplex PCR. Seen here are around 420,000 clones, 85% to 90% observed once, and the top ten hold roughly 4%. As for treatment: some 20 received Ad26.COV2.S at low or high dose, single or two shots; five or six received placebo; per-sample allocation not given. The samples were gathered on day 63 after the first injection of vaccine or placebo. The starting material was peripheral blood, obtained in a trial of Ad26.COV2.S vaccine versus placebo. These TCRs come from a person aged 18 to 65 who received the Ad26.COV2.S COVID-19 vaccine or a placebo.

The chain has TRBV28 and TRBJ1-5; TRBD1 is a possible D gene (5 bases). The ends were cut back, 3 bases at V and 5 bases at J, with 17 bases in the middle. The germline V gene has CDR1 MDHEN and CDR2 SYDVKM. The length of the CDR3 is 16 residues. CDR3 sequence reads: CASSFNGGEDYQPQHF. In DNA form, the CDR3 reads TGTGCCAGCAGTTTTAATGGGGGAGAGGACTATCAGCCCCAGCATTTT. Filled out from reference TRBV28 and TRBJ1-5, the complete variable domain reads DVKVTQSSRYLVKRTGEKVFLECVQDMDHENMFWYRQDPGLGLRLIYFSYDVKMKEKGDIPEGYSVSREKKERFSLILESASTNQTSMYLCASSFNGGEDYQPQHFGDGTRLSIL.

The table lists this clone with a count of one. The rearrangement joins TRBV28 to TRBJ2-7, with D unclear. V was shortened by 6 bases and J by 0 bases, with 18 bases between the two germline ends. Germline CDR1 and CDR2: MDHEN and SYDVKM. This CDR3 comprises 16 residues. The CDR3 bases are TGTGCCAGCAGCTCCATAGTAGACGCATACTCCTACGAGCAGTACTTC. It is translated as CASSSIVDAYSYEQYF.

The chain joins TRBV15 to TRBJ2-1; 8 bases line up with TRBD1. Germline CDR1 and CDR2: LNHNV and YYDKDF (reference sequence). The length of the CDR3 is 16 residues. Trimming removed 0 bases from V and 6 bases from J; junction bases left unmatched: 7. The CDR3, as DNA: TGTGCCACCAGCAGAGATGGCGGACAGGGTAGCAATGAGCAGTTCTTC. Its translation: CATSRDGGQGSNEQFF.

The CDR3 DNA sequence: TGTGCCAGTAGTATGGTCACGAATCAGCCCCAGCATTTT. It specifies CASSMVTNQPQHF. The rearrangement joins TRBV19 to TRBJ1-5; D gene unclear. The V and J ends lost 3 bases and 4 bases respectively, with 7 bases between them. The V gene's germline CDR1 is LNHDA and CDR2 SQIVND (reference sequence). CDR3 size: 13 residues.

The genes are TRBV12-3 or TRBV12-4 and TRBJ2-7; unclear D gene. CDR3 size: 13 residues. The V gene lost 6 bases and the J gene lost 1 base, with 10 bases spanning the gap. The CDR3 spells CASSPAPSYEQYF. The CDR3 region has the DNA TGTGCCAGCAGCCCTGCGCCGTCCTACGAGCAGTACTTC.

CDR3 nucleotide sequence: TGTGCCAGCAGTCGGACAGAGAATTCACCCCTCCACTTT. It specifies CASSRTENSPLHF. The chain uses TRBV12-3 or TRBV12-4 and TRBJ1-6; TRBD1 might be the D (6 bases). The V gene lost 5 bases and the J gene lost 7 bases, with 9 bases spanning the gap. This CDR3 has 13 residues.

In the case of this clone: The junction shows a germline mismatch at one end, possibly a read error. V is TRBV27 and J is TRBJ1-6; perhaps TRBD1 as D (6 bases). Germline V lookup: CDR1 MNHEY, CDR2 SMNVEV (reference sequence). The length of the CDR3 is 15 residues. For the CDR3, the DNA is TGTGCCAGCGGGACAACGACGTTCTATGATTCACCCCTCCACTTT. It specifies CASGTTTFYDSPLHF.

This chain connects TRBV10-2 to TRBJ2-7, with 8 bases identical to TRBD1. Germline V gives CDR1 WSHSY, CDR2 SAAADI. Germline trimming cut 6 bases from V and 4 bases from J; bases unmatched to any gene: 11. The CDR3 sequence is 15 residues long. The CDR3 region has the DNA TGCGCCAGCAGGGAGGTTCCGGGACAGGAGTACGAGCAGTACTTC. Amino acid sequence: CASREVPGQEYEQYF.

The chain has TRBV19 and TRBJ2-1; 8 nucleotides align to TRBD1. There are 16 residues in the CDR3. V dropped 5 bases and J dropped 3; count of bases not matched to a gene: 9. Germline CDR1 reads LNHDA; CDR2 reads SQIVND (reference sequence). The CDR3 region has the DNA TGTGCCAGTAGTTCGCCCTCAGGGGGCGTCTACAATGAGCAGTTCTTC. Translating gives CASSSPSGGVYNEQFF. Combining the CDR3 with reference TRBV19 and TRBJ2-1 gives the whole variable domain DGGITQSPKYLFRKEGQNVTLSCEQNLNHDAMYWYRQDPGQGLRLIYYSQIVNDFQKGDIAEGYSVSREKKESFPLTVTSAQKNPTAFYLCASSSPSGGVYNEQFFGPGTRLTVL.

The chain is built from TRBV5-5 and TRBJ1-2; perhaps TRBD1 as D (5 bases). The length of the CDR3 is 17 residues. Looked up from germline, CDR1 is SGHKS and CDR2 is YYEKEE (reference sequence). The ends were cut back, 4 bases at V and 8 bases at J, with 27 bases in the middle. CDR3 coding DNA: TGTGCCAGCAGCCCGGTCCCTGAATACAGGAAACTCAGCGGCTACACCTTC. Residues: CASSPVPEYRKLSGYTF.

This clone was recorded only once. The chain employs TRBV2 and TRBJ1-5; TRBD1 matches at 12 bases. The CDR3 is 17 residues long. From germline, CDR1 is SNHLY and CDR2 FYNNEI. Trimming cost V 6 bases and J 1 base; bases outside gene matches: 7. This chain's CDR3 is CASRMGDRGPSNQPQHF. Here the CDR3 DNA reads TGTGCCAGCAGAATGGGGGACAGGGGGCCGAGCAATCAGCCCCAGCATTTT.

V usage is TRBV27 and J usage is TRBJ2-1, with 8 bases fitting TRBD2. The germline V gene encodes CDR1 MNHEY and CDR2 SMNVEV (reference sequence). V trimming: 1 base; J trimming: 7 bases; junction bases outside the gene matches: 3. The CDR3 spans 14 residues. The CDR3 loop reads CASSLFASGNEQFF. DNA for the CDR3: TGTGCCAGCAGTTTATTCGCTAGCGGGAATGAGCAGTTCTTC.

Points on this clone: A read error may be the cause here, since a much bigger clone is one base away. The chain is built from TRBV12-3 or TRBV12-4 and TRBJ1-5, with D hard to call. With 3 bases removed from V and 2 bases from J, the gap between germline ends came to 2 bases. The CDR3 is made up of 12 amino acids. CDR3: CASSFGNQPQHF. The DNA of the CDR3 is TGTGCCAGCAGTTTTGGCAATCAGCCCCAGCATTTT.

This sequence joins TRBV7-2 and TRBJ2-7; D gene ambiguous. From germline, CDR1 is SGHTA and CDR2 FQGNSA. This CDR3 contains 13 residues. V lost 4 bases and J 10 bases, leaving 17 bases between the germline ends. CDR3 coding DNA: TGTGCCAGCAGCTGGACCAAGACCGAGATCCAGTACTTC. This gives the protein CASSWTKTEIQYF.

The CDR3 DNA sequence: TGTGCCAGCAGTTTCCGGACAGGATCACCCCTCCACTTT. This translates into CASSFRTGSPLHF. The chain couples TRBV27 to TRBJ1-6, with TRBD1 matching 7 bases. CDR3 size: 13 residues. CDR1 is MNHEY, CDR2 SMNVEV, per germline (reference sequence). With 3 bases clipped from V and 10 bases from J, the junction kept 3 bases outside the gene matches.

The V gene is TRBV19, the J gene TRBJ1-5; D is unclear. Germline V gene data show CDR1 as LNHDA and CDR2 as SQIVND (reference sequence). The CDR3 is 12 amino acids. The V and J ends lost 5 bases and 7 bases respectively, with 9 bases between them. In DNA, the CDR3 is TGTGCCAGTAGTCTGGGGAAACAGCCCCAGCATTTT. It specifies CASSLGKQPQHF.

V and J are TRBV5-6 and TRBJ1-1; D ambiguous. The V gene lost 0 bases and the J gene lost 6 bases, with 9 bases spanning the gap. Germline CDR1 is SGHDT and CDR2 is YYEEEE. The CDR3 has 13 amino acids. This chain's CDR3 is CASSLAGRSEAFF. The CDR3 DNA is TGTGCCAGCAGCTTGGCCGGTCGTTCTGAAGCTTTCTTT.

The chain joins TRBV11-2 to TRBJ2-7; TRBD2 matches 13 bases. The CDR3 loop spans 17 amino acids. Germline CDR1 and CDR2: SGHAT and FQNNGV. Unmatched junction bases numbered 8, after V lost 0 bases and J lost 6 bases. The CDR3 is CASSLDWGTSGAGEQYF. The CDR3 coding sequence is TGTGCCAGCAGCTTAGATTGGGGGACTAGCGGGGCTGGCGAGCAGTACTTC.